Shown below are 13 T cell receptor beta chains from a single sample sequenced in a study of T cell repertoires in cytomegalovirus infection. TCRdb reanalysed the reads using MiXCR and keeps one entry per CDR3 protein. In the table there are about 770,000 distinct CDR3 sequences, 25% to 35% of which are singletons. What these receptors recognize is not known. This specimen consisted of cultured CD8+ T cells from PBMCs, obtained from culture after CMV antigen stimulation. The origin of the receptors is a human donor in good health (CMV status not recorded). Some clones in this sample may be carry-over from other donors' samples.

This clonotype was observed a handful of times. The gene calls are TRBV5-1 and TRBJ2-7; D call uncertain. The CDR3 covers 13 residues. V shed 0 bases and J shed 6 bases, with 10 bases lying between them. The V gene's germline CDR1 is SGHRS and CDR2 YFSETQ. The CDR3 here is CASSLAVPFEQYF. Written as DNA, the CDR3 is TGCGCCAGCAGCTTGGCCGTGCCGTTCGAGCAGTACTTC.

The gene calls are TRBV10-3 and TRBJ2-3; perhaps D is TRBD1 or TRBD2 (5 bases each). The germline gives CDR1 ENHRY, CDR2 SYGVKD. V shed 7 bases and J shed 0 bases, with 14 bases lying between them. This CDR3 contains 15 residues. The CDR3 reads CAITWDADSTDTQYF. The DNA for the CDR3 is TGTGCCATCACCTGGGACGCCGATAGCACAGATACGCAGTATTTT.

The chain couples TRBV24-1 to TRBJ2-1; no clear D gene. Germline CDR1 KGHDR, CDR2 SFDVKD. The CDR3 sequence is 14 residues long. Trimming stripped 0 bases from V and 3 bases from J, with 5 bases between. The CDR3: CATSDLNSYNEQFF. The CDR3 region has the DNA TGTGCCACCAGTGATTTGAACAGCTACAATGAGCAGTTCTTC.

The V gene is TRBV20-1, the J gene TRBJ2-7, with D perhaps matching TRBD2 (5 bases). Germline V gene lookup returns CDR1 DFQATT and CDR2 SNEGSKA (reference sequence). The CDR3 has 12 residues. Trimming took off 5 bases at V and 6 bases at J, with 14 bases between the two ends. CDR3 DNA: TGCAGTGCTCTTTTCATAGGGAGCGAGCAGTACTTC. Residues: CSALFIGSEQYF.

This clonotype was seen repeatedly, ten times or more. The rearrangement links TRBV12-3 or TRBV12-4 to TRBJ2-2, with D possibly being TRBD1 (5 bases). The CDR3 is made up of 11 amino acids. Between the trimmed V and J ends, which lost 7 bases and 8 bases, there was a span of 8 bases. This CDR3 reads CASTKGGELFF. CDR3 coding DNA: TGTGCCAGCACCAAGGGGGGGGAGCTGTTTTTT.

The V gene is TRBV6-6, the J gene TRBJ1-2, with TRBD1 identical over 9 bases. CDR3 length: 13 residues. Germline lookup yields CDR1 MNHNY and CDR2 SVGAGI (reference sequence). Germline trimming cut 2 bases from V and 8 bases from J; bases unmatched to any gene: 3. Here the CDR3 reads CASSYRTGEGYTF. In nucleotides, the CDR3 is TGTGCCAGCAGTTACCGGACAGGGGAGGGCTACACCTTC.

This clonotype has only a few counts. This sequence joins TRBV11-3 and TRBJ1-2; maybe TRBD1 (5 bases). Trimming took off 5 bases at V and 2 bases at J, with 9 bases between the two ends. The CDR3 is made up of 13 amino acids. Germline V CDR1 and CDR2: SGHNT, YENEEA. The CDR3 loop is CASSPYRNYGYTF. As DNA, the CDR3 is TGTGCCAGCAGCCCCTACAGGAACTATGGCTACACCTTC.

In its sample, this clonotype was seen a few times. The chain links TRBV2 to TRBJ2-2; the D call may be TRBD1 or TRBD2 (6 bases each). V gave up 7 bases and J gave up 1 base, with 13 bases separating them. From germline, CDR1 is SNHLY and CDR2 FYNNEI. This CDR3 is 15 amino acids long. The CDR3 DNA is TGTGCCAGCAATAAGGGGGGACTGAACACCGGGGAGCTGTTTTTT. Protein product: CASNKGGLNTGELFF.

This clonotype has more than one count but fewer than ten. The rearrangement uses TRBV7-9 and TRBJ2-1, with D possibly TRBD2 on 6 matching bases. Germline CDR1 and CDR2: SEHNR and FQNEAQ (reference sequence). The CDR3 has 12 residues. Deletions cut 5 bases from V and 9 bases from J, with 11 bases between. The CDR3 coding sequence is TGTGCCAGCAGCATGACTAGTGGTGAGCAGTTCTTC. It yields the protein CASSMTSGEQFF.

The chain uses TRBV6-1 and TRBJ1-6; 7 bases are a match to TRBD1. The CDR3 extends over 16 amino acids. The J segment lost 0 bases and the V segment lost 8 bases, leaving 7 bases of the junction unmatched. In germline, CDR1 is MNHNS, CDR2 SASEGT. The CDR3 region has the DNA TGTGCCAGCGGTACAGGGGCTCCCTCCTATAATTCACCCCTCCACTTT. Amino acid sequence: CASGTGAPSYNSPLHF.

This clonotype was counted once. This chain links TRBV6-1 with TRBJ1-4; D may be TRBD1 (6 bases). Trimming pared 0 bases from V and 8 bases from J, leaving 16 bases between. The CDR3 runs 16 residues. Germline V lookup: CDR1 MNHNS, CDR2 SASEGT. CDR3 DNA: TGTGCCAGCAGTGAAGCTATTAGACAGGTTGAAGAAAAACTGTTTTTT. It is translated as CASSEAIRQVEEKLFF.

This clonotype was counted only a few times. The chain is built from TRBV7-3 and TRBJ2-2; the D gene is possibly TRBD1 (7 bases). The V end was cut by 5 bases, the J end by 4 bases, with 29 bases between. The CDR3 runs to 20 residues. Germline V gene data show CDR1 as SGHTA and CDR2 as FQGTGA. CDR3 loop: CASSPLGTDYRPGGTGELFF. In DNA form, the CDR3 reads TGTGCCAGCAGCCCCTTAGGGACAGACTACCGCCCCGGGGGCACCGGGGAGCTGTTTTTT.

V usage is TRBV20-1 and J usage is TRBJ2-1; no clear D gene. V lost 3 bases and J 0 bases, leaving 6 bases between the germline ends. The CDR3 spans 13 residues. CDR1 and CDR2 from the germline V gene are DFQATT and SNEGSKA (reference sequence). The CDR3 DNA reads TGCAGTGCTAGTAAGAGCTCCTACAATGAGCAGTTCTTC. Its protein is CSASKSSYNEQFF.